The clone carrying this T cell receptor beta chain showed up just once. The antigen is undetermined. The junction departs from germline at one end; a sequencing error may be responsible. This sample stems from a study of T cells in Graves' hyperthyroidism and ophthalmopathy. Regarding the study as a whole: Classification by a 13 V-J model distinguished ophthalmopathy from stable hyperthyroidism.

The CDR3 runs to 12 residues. CDR1 is SGHTA and CDR2 is FQGNSA in the germline V gene. Amplified TCR beta CDR3 regions came from RNA transcripts. The HTBI set primed first-round TCR CDR3 RT-PCR. From the multiplex PCR reads, TCRdb called clonotypes with MiXCR, one entry per CDR3 protein. The table has about 600,000 distinct CDR3 sequences, about 15% seen once. This receptor was identified in a woman aged 45-60 years with Graves' ophthalmopathy. J is TRBJ2-2 and V is TRBV7-2; D ambiguous. What was sequenced was blood. The DNA of the CDR3 is TGTGCCGGCAGCTTAAGTGGGGGGGAGCTGTTTTTT. Translating it yields CAGSLSGGELFF.